The 28 T cell receptor beta chains presented below share a single source sample, sequenced in a study of blood T cell repertoires in COVID-19. Some clones are missing from TCRdb's copy, which holds only in-frame ones; the method was immunoSEQ multiplex PCR. The sample contains about 270,000 clones, around 90% of which appear only once. The source material was PBMCs or T cells enriched from blood (not recorded which). All receptors come from a woman in her sixties in a cohort exposed to, infected with or recovered from COVID-19 (not recorded which).

The gene calls are TRBV28 and TRBJ1-2; 7 positions agree with TRBD1. V shed 5 bases, J shed 2 bases, and the junction held 8 bases outside the gene matches. The CDR3 runs to 15 residues. Per the germline V gene, CDR1 is MDHEN and CDR2 is SYDVKM. CDR3 amino acids: CASSPQTGSNYGYTF. CDR3 DNA: TGTGCCAGCAGTCCCCAGACAGGGTCAAACTATGGCTACACCTTC.

The chain recombines TRBV30 with TRBJ1-1; tentatively, D is TRBD1 (6 bases). Trimming took off 3 bases at V and 9 bases at J, with 11 bases between the two ends. This CDR3 has 11 amino acids. Germline loops: CDR1 GTSNPN, CDR2 SVGIG (reference sequence). The CDR3 DNA reads TGTGCCTGGAGCGCCCAGGGGAAAGCTTTCTTT. Its protein is CAWSAQGKAFF.

This CDR3 is CASSYSGEVDGYTF. The DNA for the CDR3 is TGTGCCAGCAGTTACTCAGGAGAAGTGGATGGCTACACCTTC. The rearrangement uses TRBV6-6 and TRBJ1-2; no clear D. CDR3 size: 14 residues. V was shortened by 0 bases and J by 6 bases, with 11 bases between the two germline ends. CDR1 is MNHNY and CDR2 is SVGAGI in the germline V gene (reference sequence).

V gene TRBV20-1 combines with J gene TRBJ1-1, with 8 bases aligning to TRBD1. The CDR3 consists of 11 residues. With 5 bases clipped from V and 8 bases from J, the junction kept 4 bases outside the gene matches. In germline, CDR1 is DFQATT, CDR2 SNEGSKA (reference sequence). Here the CDR3 reads CSADRGEEAFF. As DNA, the CDR3 is TGCAGTGCTGACAGGGGAGAGGAAGCTTTCTTT.

Concerning this clone: Germline and junction disagree at one end, which may indicate a read error. This sequence joins TRBV5-1 and TRBJ2-7, with 9 bases aligning to TRBD1. Germline CDR1 reads SGHRS; CDR2 reads YFSETQ. This CDR3 region has 13 residues. The CDR3 sequence is CASSLTTGGARNF. The CDR3 DNA follows: TGCGCCAGCAGCTTGACTACAGGGGGCGCAAGAAACTTC.

The V and J genes are TRBV2 and TRBJ2-3; 7 nucleotides match TRBD2. Trimming cost V 5 bases and J 3 bases; bases outside gene matches: 5. The CDR3 is 14 amino acids. Germline CDR1 is SNHLY and CDR2 is FYNNEI. CDR3 nucleotide sequence: TGTGCCAGCAGTTTGGCGGGAGTTACAGATACGCAGTATTTT. Its protein is CASSLAGVTDTQYF. The full variable domain, completed using reference TRBV2 and TRBJ2-3, is EPEVTQTPSHQVTQMGQEVILRCVPISNHLYFYWYRQILGQKVEFLVSFYNNEISEKSEIFDDQFSVERPDGSNFTLKIRSTKLEDSAMYFCASSLAGVTDTQYFGPGTRLTVL.

This clone was detected only a few times. Other DNA sequences in this sample translate to the same CDR3. The chain couples TRBV7-9 to TRBJ1-5; 9 nucleotides match TRBD1. Germline CDR1 SEHNR, CDR2 FQNEAQ (reference sequence). The CDR3 has 14 residues. The V gene end was trimmed by 5 bases and the J gene end by 3 bases; junction bases not matched to a gene: 2. The CDR3 loop reads CASSRTGDNQPQHF. The CDR3 DNA reads as TGTGCCAGCAGCCGGACAGGGGACAATCAGCCCCAGCATTTT.

The chain links TRBV5-4 to TRBJ2-1; 8 bases line up with TRBD2. With 0 bases clipped from V and 4 bases from J, the junction kept 3 bases outside the gene matches. The CDR3 covers 15 residues. Germline CDR1 reads SGHNT; CDR2 reads YYREEE (reference sequence). In nucleotides, the CDR3 is TGTGCCAGCAGCTTGGAGGTAGCGGGATACAATGAGCAGTTCTTC. Its protein product is CASSLEVAGYNEQFF.

This chain uses TRBV7-8 with TRBJ1-5; D gene uncertain. The CDR3 runs to 15 residues. V gave up 5 bases and J gave up 2 bases, with 13 bases separating them. In germline, CDR1 is SGHVS, CDR2 FQNEAQ. The CDR3 reads CASSPLAGGNQPQHF. CDR3 in DNA: TGTGCCAGCAGCCCCCTGGCAGGCGGCAATCAGCCCCAGCATTTT.

The V call is TRBV3-1 (or the pseudogene TRBV3-2), the J call TRBJ2-7, with D perhaps matching TRBD1 (6 bases). Germline values: CDR1 LGHDT, CDR2 YNNKEL (reference sequence). V was trimmed by 4 bases and J by 1 base, leaving 11 bases between them. CDR3 length equals 14 residues. In nucleotides, the CDR3 is TGTGCCAGCAGCCTGTTGGGACAATCCTACGAGCAGTACTTC. Translating gives CASSLLGQSYEQYF.

The chain links TRBV27 to TRBJ2-3; 7 positions agree with TRBD1. Germline loops: CDR1 MNHEY, CDR2 SMNVEV (reference sequence). The junction had 9 bases not matched to a gene; V was cut back by 2 bases and J by 4 bases. CDR3 size: 16 residues. In DNA form, the CDR3 reads TGTGCCAGCAGTTTAGCGGCGACAGGGCGAGCAGATACGCAGTATTTT. It translates to CASSLAATGRADTQYF.

The chain employs TRBV7-2 and TRBJ2-1; 8 nucleotides match TRBD2. The CDR3 consists of 14 residues. V trimming: 6 bases; J trimming: 16 bases; junction bases outside the gene matches: 17. CDR1 SGHTA and CDR2 FQGNSA come from the germline V gene. The CDR3 spells CASRRTIEGTSFFF. In DNA, the CDR3 is TGTGCCAGCAGACGCACCATCGAAGGGACTAGTTTTTTCTTC.

The chain has TRBV10-2 and TRBJ2-5, with D possibly TRBD1 on 7 matching bases. The CDR3 consists of 13 residues. Germline CDR1 reads WSHSY; CDR2 reads SAAADI. V dropped 5 bases and J dropped 5 bases, with 12 bases sitting between them. The chain's CDR3 is CASSPPGGETQYF. In nucleotides, the CDR3 is TGCGCCAGCAGTCCTCCAGGGGGGGAGACCCAGTACTTC.

The rearrangement joins TRBV4-2 to TRBJ1-2; D remains ambiguous. Germline V gives CDR1 LGHNA, CDR2 YNFKEQ. The CDR3 extends over 13 amino acids. V was shortened by 5 bases and J by 2 bases, with 9 bases between the two germline ends. CDR3 bases: TGTGCCAGCAGCACTGACACGAACTATGGCTACACCTTC. It encodes CASSTDTNYGYTF.

V is TRBV28 and J is TRBJ1-5; unclear D gene. The CDR3 has 14 amino acids. Germline V lookup: CDR1 MDHEN, CDR2 SYDVKM. V was cut by 6 bases and J by 1 base, with 10 bases left in between. In nucleotides, the CDR3 is TGTGCCAGCAGCCAACTACGGAGCAATCAGCCCCAGCATTTT. It specifies CASSQLRSNQPQHF.

The count of this clone is one. The chain combines TRBV9 with TRBJ1-3; D might be TRBD1 (5 bases). The ends were cut back, 4 bases at V and 2 bases at J, with 16 bases in the middle. The CDR3 loop spans 16 amino acids. CDR1 is SGDLS and CDR2 is YYNGEE in the germline V gene. For the CDR3, the DNA is TGTGCCAGCAGCCTCAAACAGGAATCCCCTGGAAACACCATATATTTT. Amino acids: CASSLKQESPGNTIYF.

This chain uses TRBV5-1 with TRBJ2-1, with TRBD2 matching 7 bases. Unmatched junction bases numbered 9, after V lost 0 bases and J lost 9 bases. This CDR3 contains 15 residues. CDR1 SGHRS and CDR2 YFSETQ come from the germline V gene. CDR3 protein: CASSLGSWEGGEQFF. CDR3 coding DNA: TGCGCCAGCAGCTTGGGGTCTTGGGAGGGAGGTGAGCAGTTCTTC.

This clone is a singleton in its sample. V gene TRBV24-1 combines with J gene TRBJ1-4, with D possibly being TRBD1 (6 bases). The CDR3 totals 15 residues. V lost 4 bases and J 4 bases, leaving 12 bases between the germline ends. CDR1 is KGHDR and CDR2 is SFDVKD in the germline V gene. In DNA form, the CDR3 reads TGTGCCACCAGTGACCCGACAGGCAGTAATGAAAAACTGTTTTTT. Encoded protein: CATSDPTGSNEKLFF.

The chain joins TRBV18 to TRBJ1-2, with D tentatively TRBD1 (6 bases). Germline CDR1 is KGHSH and CDR2 is LQKENI. V lost 0 bases to trimming and J lost 8 bases, with 13 bases between them. The CDR3 loop spans 14 amino acids. CDR3: CASSPPPPGEGYTF. Here the CDR3 DNA reads TGTGCCAGCTCACCACCGCCCCCAGGGGAGGGCTACACCTTC.

This sequence joins TRBV4-3 and TRBJ2-1; 7 nucleotides match TRBD2. There are 16 residues in the CDR3. Looked up from germline, CDR1 is LGHNA and CDR2 is YSLEER. Trimming took 1 base from V and 0 from J; bases not matched to a gene: 3. CDR3 coding DNA: TGCGCCAGCAGCCAAGCGACTAGCAGCTCCTACAATGAGCAGTTCTTC. Amino acids: CASSQATSSSYNEQFF.

The J gene is TRBJ1-2, the V gene TRBV3-1 (or the pseudogene TRBV3-2); possibly TRBD1 for D (6 bases). Trimming took 3 bases from V and 6 from J, leaving 14 bases between them. The germline gives CDR1 LGHDT, CDR2 YNNKEL (reference sequence). The length of the CDR3 is 14 residues. As DNA, the CDR3 is TGTGCCAGCAGCCAGGACAGTCCTTCGGATGGCTACACCTTC. Translation: CASSQDSPSDGYTF.

The chain couples TRBV4-3 to TRBJ2-2; 14 bases map to TRBD2. The germline gives CDR1 LGHNA, CDR2 YSLEER. Trimming took 0 bases from V and 1 from J; bases not matched to a gene: 13. The CDR3 loop spans 22 amino acids. CDR3 coding DNA: TGCGCCAGCAGCCAAGAATCGATTGTGTATGGGACTAGCGGGAGGAACACCGGGGAGCTGTTTTTT. It yields the protein CASSQESIVYGTSGRNTGELFF.

V and J are TRBV5-4 and TRBJ1-2, with D possibly being TRBD1 (5 bases). Germline V gives CDR1 SGHNT, CDR2 YYREEE (reference sequence). V dropped 6 bases and J dropped 4 bases, with 13 bases sitting between them. The CDR3 consists of 13 residues. Here the CDR3 reads CASTPGGGYGYTF. The CDR3 DNA reads TGTGCCAGCACCCCGGGCGGGGGCTATGGCTACACCTTC.

The CDR3 protein is CASSYSSQGGNEQYF. The CDR3 nucleotides read TGTGCCAGCAGTTACTCCTCGCAGGGAGGAAACGAGCAGTACTTC. V and J are TRBV6-5 and TRBJ2-7; D possibly corresponds to TRBD2 (6 bases). Between the trimmed V and J ends, which lost 0 bases and 5 bases, there was a span of 14 bases. This CDR3 comprises 15 residues. From germline, CDR1 is MNHEY and CDR2 SVGAGI.

The chain is built from TRBV7-3 and TRBJ2-2; 9 bases fit TRBD2. Germline trimming cut 4 bases from V and 7 bases from J; bases unmatched to any gene: 7. The germline CDR1 and CDR2 sequences are SGHTA and FQGTGA. The length of the CDR3 is 15 residues. DNA for the CDR3: TGTGCCAGCAGCTCGGGACTAGCCAAGGGCGGGGAGCTGTTTTTT. Its translation is CASSSGLAKGGELFF.

In this sample, this clone turned up once. This chain joins TRBV5-4 and TRBJ2-1, with TRBD2 matching over 8 bases. Germline assignment: CDR1 SGHNT and CDR2 YYREEE (reference sequence). V trimming: 4 bases; J trimming: 4 bases; junction bases outside the gene matches: 10. CDR3 length equals 16 residues. CDR3 sequence (DNA): TGTGCCAGCAGCCCTGGGGGAGCGGGAGTGTACAATGAGCAGTTCTTC. It codes for CASSPGGAGVYNEQFF.

The chain has TRBV30 and TRBJ2-1; perhaps TRBD2 as D (5 bases). Germline values: CDR1 GTSNPN, CDR2 SVGIG (reference sequence). The CDR3 contains 14 residues. The V end was cut by 2 bases, the J end by 5 bases, with 13 bases between. The CDR3 spells CAWSPSRGHNEQFF. The CDR3 DNA sequence: TGTGCCTGGAGTCCTAGCCGGGGTCACAATGAGCAGTTCTTC.

Remarks on this clone: Additional DNA sequences in this sample encode the identical CDR3. The chain recombines TRBV18 with TRBJ1-3; tentative D call: TRBD1 (5 bases). CDR1 and CDR2 from the germline V gene are KGHSH and LQKENI. Trimming removed 3 bases from V and 1 base from J, with 7 bases in between. The CDR3 sequence is 14 residues long. CDR3 in amino acids: CASSPQGSGNTIYF. The CDR3 DNA reads as TGTGCCAGCTCACCGCAGGGATCTGGAAACACCATATATTTT.